The 19 T cell receptor beta chains reported below all come from one sample, sequenced in a study of T cell responses to AZD1222 COVID-19 vaccine. The protocol was immunoSEQ multiplex PCR, while the TCRdb copy is restricted to in-frame clones and leaves out a portion. The sample includes 100,000 to 150,000 clones, around 92% of them seen just once. The input for sequencing was peripheral blood, taken on day 0 of AZD1222 vaccination. The receptors shown here come from an adult in good health.

The gene calls are TRBV12-3 or TRBV12-4 and TRBJ1-6; perhaps TRBD1 as D (6 bases). V was clipped by 8 bases and J by 11 bases, with 16 bases between them. The CDR3 is 13 amino acids. In DNA, the CDR3 is TGTGCCAGCCATAAGGGGGGGAGCACACCCCTCCACTTT. This codes for CASHKGGSTPLHF.

The rearrangement links TRBV4-3 to TRBJ2-7; the D gene is possibly TRBD2 (6 bases). The germline V gene has CDR1 LGHNA and CDR2 YSLEER. The CDR3 covers 15 residues. The ends were cut back, 1 base at V and 3 bases at J, with 13 bases in the middle. CDR3 sequence: CASSQAGVGLYEQYF. DNA for the CDR3: TGCGCCAGCAGCCAAGCGGGAGTAGGCCTCTACGAGCAGTACTTC.

The chain couples TRBV21-1 to TRBJ1-5. TRBV21-1 is a pseudogene. There are 13 residues in the CDR3. The CDR3 DNA reads as TGTGCCAGCAAAGGAGGGAGCAATCAGCCCCAGCATTTT. Translating gives CASKGGSNQPQHF.

The chain is built from TRBV4-1 and TRBJ2-7, with a possible D match to TRBD1 (6 bases). In germline, CDR1 is MGHRA, CDR2 YSYEKL. This CDR3 comprises 18 residues. Between the trimmed V and J ends, which lost 5 bases and 5 bases, there was a span of 28 bases. The CDR3 here is CASSGAPAILQGSHEQYF. CDR3 coding DNA: TGCGCCAGCAGCGGAGCACCCGCTATACTACAGGGTAGCCACGAGCAGTACTTC.

The chain joins TRBV28 to TRBJ2-7; D is ambiguous. CDR1 is MDHEN and CDR2 is SYDVKM in the germline V gene. The V and J ends lost 3 bases and 3 bases respectively, with 12 bases between them. This CDR3 comprises 14 residues. The CDR3 sequence: CASSFFKAYYEQYF. DNA of the CDR3: TGTGCCAGCAGTTTTTTTAAAGCCTACTACGAGCAGTACTTC.

The chain combines TRBV6-2 or TRBV6-3 with TRBJ2-2, with 9 bases identical to TRBD2. Trimming took 6 bases from V and 5 from J; bases not matched to a gene: 4. The CDR3 length is 14 residues. Germline V gene data show CDR1 as MNHEY and CDR2 as SVGEGT. The CDR3 loop is CASSVAGVTGELFF. The CDR3 DNA sequence: TGTGCCAGCAGCGTAGCGGGAGTTACCGGGGAGCTGTTTTTT.

The table lists this clone with a count of one. The CDR3 region has the DNA TGTGCCAGCTCAGAAACAGGGGGAGGAACTGAAGCTTTCTTT. This codes for CASSETGGGTEAFF. The chain combines TRBV18 with TRBJ1-1; 8 nucleotides line up with TRBD1. V trimming: 5 bases; J trimming: 5 bases; junction bases outside the gene matches: 7. Germline values: CDR1 KGHSH, CDR2 LQKENI. The CDR3 contains 14 residues.

V is TRBV18 and J is TRBJ1-2; 8 nucleotides align to TRBD1. Germline V gene data show CDR1 as KGHSH and CDR2 as LQKENI. The CDR3 is 15 residues long. J was trimmed by 8 bases and V by 3 bases; bases with no gene match: 11. CDR3 region: CASSPLDRDTMGYTF. The CDR3 bases are TGTGCCAGCTCACCCTTGGACAGGGACACTATGGGCTACACCTTC.

The chain has TRBV27 and TRBJ2-3, with D possibly TRBD2 on 6 matching bases. Germline CDR1 reads MNHEY; CDR2 reads SMNVEV (reference sequence). The CDR3 covers 15 residues. The ends were cut back, 5 bases at V and 2 bases at J, with 14 bases in the middle. The CDR3 region is CASSHQRRDTDTQYF. The CDR3 DNA reads as TGTGCCAGCAGTCACCAGAGGCGGGACACAGATACGCAGTATTTT.

This clone has a single count. V gene TRBV4-3 combines with J gene TRBJ2-2; D possibly uses TRBD1 or TRBD2 (6 bases each). The CDR3 has 17 amino acids. Germline CDR1 reads LGHNA; CDR2 reads YSLEER. V was clipped by 0 bases and J by 1 base, with 12 bases between them. CDR3 amino acids: CASSQDWGALNTGELFF. In DNA, the CDR3 is TGCGCCAGCAGCCAAGATTGGGGGGCCCTGAACACCGGGGAGCTGTTTTTT.

The chain carries TRBV12-3 or TRBV12-4 and TRBJ1-2, with D hard to call. The CDR3 loop spans 13 amino acids. With 5 bases removed from V and 6 bases from J, the gap between germline ends came to 13 bases. CDR3 in amino acids: CASSPPSFNGYTF. In DNA form, the CDR3 reads TGTGCCAGCAGTCCCCCCAGCTTTAATGGCTACACCTTC.

The CDR3 here is CASSSQPGQGARPGELFF. The DNA of the CDR3 is TGTGCCAGCAGTTCCCAACCGGGACAGGGGGCTCGACCCGGGGAGCTGTTTTTT. V is TRBV6-2 or TRBV6-3 and J is TRBJ2-2; 12 bases line up with TRBD1. CDR1 MNHEY and CDR2 SVGEGT come from the germline V gene. The CDR3 runs 18 residues. V shed 4 bases and J 6 bases; nucleotides not matched to a gene: 12.

V gene TRBV19 combines with J gene TRBJ2-2; D is unclear. V lost 7 bases, J lost 9 bases, and 12 bases lay in between. There are 12 residues in the CDR3. The V gene's germline CDR1 is LNHDA and CDR2 SQIVND (reference sequence). This CDR3 is CASKNTEWELFF. The CDR3, as DNA: TGTGCCAGTAAGAACACCGAGTGGGAGCTGTTTTTT.

This chain links TRBV15 with TRBJ2-3; the match to TRBD1 covers 11 bases. The ends lost 5 bases at V and 5 bases at J; junction bases unmatched: 6. Germline V lookup: CDR1 LNHNV, CDR2 YYDKDF (reference sequence). The CDR3 sequence is 15 residues long. CDR3 residues: CATSLGQGAGDTQYF. CDR3 bases: TGTGCCACCAGCCTCGGACAGGGGGCTGGAGATACGCAGTATTTT.

The chain is built from TRBV6-5 and TRBJ2-1; no reliable D call. The CDR3 contains 14 residues. Germline CDR1 MNHEY, CDR2 SVGAGI. Between the trimmed V and J ends, which lost 8 bases and 1 base, there was a span of 12 bases. The CDR3 DNA reads TGTGCCAGCTCCCGGGTAGTGTCCTACAATGAGCAGTTCTTC. It yields the protein CASSRVVSYNEQFF.

In its sample, this clone was seen once. The rearrangement links TRBV5-1 to TRBJ1-2; 8 bases are shared with TRBD1. Trimming took 4 bases from V and 2 from J; bases not matched to a gene: 4. The CDR3 extends over 14 amino acids. Germline V lookup: CDR1 SGHRS, CDR2 YFSETQ. CDR3 protein: CASSIQGGNYGYTF. Here the CDR3 DNA reads TGCGCCAGCAGCATACAGGGGGGAAACTATGGCTACACCTTC.

V is TRBV4-3 and J is TRBJ1-6, with no clear D. This CDR3 contains 14 residues. CDR1 LGHNA and CDR2 YSLEER come from the germline V gene. V lost 0 bases and J 4 bases, leaving 4 bases between the germline ends. The CDR3 sequence is CASSQEPYNSPLHF. In DNA form, the CDR3 reads TGCGCCAGCAGCCAAGAGCCGTATAATTCACCCCTCCACTTT.

CDR3 residues: CASSVARGTETQYF. The CDR3 DNA reads as TGTGCCAGCAGCGTAGCTAGGGGGACGGAGACCCAGTACTTC. The V and J genes are TRBV9 and TRBJ2-5; weak D call: TRBD1 (6 bases). The CDR3 has 14 residues. The germline gives CDR1 SGDLS, CDR2 YYNGEE. The V gene lost 0 bases and the J gene lost 5 bases, with 11 bases spanning the gap.

The chain joins TRBV7-9 to TRBJ1-6; D is unclear. The CDR3 spans 15 residues. Germline V gene data show CDR1 as SEHNR and CDR2 as FQNEAQ (reference sequence). Trimming stripped 6 bases from V and 0 bases from J, with 9 bases between. The CDR3 spells CASRKGSSYNSPLHF. The CDR3 DNA follows: TGTGCCAGCAGAAAAGGGAGCTCCTATAATTCACCCCTCCACTTT.